The 22 T cell receptor beta chains below were found in one sample sequenced in a study of early T cells in non-severe SARS-CoV-2 infection (dated by TCRdb to the early 2020s). The library was obtained by 5' RACE. Data came from a NextSeq 500. In-frame beta chains were kept once TCRdb had trimmed the public reads at Q25 with fastp and called clones with MiXCR. Every distinct CDR3 protein forms one entry, paired with its most common genes and DNA. The sample yields over 80,000 distinct CDR3 sequences; 14% were counted once. The ten largest clones take up around 9.9% of the sample. Sequenced: whole blood. These receptors came from an adult who was a healthcare worker with PCR-confirmed SARS-CoV-2 infection or an uninfected control (not recorded which).

V usage is TRBV28 and J usage is TRBJ2-5; D remains unclear. V was pared by 3 bases and J by 6 bases, with 11 bases between. Germline CDR1 MDHEN, CDR2 SYDVKM. This CDR3 contains 13 residues. The CDR3 DNA is TGTGCCAGCAGTTTCGGCTTCGGAAAGACCCAGTACTTC. Protein product: CASSFGFGKTQYF.

The chain recombines TRBV27 with TRBJ2-7, with 7 bases lining up with TRBD2. The CDR3 is 14 residues long. The V and J ends lost 7 bases and 0 bases, in that order; junction bases with no gene match: 6. CDR1 and CDR2 (germline): MNHEY, SMNVEV (reference sequence). CDR3 DNA sequence: TGTGCCAGCAATTCGGGGGGTAGCTCCTACGAGCAGTACTTC. Translating gives CASNSGGSSYEQYF.

The chain carries TRBV6-6 and TRBJ2-1; TRBD2 matches at 8 bases. CDR3 size: 18 residues. The germline gives CDR1 MNHNY, CDR2 SVGAGI (reference sequence). The V gene end was trimmed by 0 bases and the J gene end by 5 bases; junction bases not matched to a gene: 12. The CDR3, as DNA: TGTGCCAGCAGTTACTCGCTGGCGAGGCGGGGGGCCCACAATGAGCAGTTCTTC. Its translation: CASSYSLARRGAHNEQFF.

This clonotype was detected many times. This sequence joins TRBV10-2 and TRBJ2-5, with D tentatively TRBD2 (5 bases). The germline V gene has CDR1 WSHSY and CDR2 SAAADI. Deletions cut 5 bases from V and 7 bases from J, with 20 bases between. The CDR3 length is 15 residues. The CDR3 sequence is CASSRLARQGGTQYF. The DNA for the CDR3 is TGCGCCAGCAGTCGGCTAGCACGACAAGGAGGGACCCAGTACTTC.

The gene calls are TRBV20-1 and TRBJ2-5, with a possible D match to TRBD2 (5 bases). Germline assignment: CDR1 DFQATT and CDR2 SNEGSKA (reference sequence). This CDR3 has 16 residues. V was trimmed by 1 base and J by 1 base, leaving 16 bases between them. CDR3 sequence reads: CSARVVIAGPQETQYF. The CDR3 nucleotides are TGCAGTGCTAGAGTTGTGATTGCGGGCCCCCAAGAGACCCAGTACTTC.

The J gene is TRBJ2-7, the V gene TRBV10-2; 7 bases map to TRBD2. Germline CDR1 is WSHSY and CDR2 is SAAADI. The CDR3 length is 16 residues. V lost 0 bases to trimming and J lost 2 bases; unmatched junction nucleotides: 7. The CDR3 sequence is CASSESLGGTAYEQYF. For the CDR3, the DNA is TGCGCCAGCAGTGAGTCCCTGGGGGGGACCGCCTACGAGCAGTACTTC.

This clonotype was detected only a few times. This chain joins TRBV7-9 and TRBJ1-1, with a weak D call TRBD1 (6 bases). V gave up 1 base and J gave up 2 bases, with 8 bases separating them. The CDR3 has 14 residues. The V gene's germline CDR1 is SEHNR and CDR2 FQNEAQ (reference sequence). The CDR3 protein is CASSLVGGNTEAFF. CDR3 DNA sequence: TGTGCCAGCAGCTTAGTGGGGGGCAACACTGAAGCTTTCTTT.

As regards this clonotype: Here the CDR3 omits its conserved ending phenylalanine or tryptophan, so a read error is the likely source. Because the CDR3's place on the DNA is in doubt, the DNA is left out and the CDR3 is given as listed by TCRdb. The chain joins TRBV3-1 to TRBJ1-2. The CDR3 is made up of 10 amino acids, end residues included. Germline V lookup: CDR1 LGHDT, CDR2 YNNKEL (reference sequence). Here the CDR3 reads CASSQDRNRT.

This clonotype came up many times. This rearrangement joins TRBV29-1 to TRBJ1-1; D is ambiguous. This CDR3 contains 12 residues. CDR1 and CDR2 from the germline V gene are SQVTM and ANQGSEA. Trimming took off 4 bases at V and 0 bases at J, with 6 bases between the two ends. CDR3 sequence reads: CSVVIVNTEAFF. CDR3 sequence (DNA): TGCAGCGTTGTCATAGTGAACACTGAAGCTTTCTTT.

This clonotype was seen only a few times. The V call is TRBV7-9, the J call TRBJ1-4; D ambiguous. CDR3 length: 17 amino acids. Per germline, CDR1 SEHNR and CDR2 FQNEAQ (reference sequence). Trimming pared 4 bases from V and 0 bases from J, leaving 15 bases between. CDR3 coding DNA: TGTGCCAGCAGCTGGAGATTTGGGATTGCAACTAATGAAAAACTGTTTTTT. Its translation: CASSWRFGIATNEKLFF.

In this sample, this clonotype turned up many times. This sequence joins TRBV14 and TRBJ2-3; D is undetermined. From germline, CDR1 is SGHDN and CDR2 FVKESK. The CDR3 length is 13 residues. V was trimmed by 3 bases and J by 2 bases, leaving 6 bases between them. CDR3 amino acids: CASSHIHTDTQYF. The DNA for the CDR3 is TGTGCCAGCAGCCACATCCACACAGATACGCAGTATTTT.

J is TRBJ2-3 and V is TRBV13; 7 bases match TRBD1. The trim removed 1 base at V and 3 bases at J, leaving 10 bases unmatched. Germline CDR1 PRHDT, CDR2 FYEKMQ (reference sequence). The CDR3 loop spans 17 amino acids. As DNA, the CDR3 is TGTGCCAGCAGCTTAGCACAGGGGAATCCAATTACAGATACGCAGTATTTT. Translated: CASSLAQGNPITDTQYF.

This clonotype was seen a few times. V usage is TRBV3-1 and J usage is TRBJ2-7; 10 nucleotides agree with TRBD2. CDR1 is LGHDT and CDR2 is YNNKEL in the germline V gene (reference sequence). This CDR3 has 16 amino acids. V shed 4 bases and J 0 bases; nucleotides not matched to a gene: 6. The CDR3 sequence: CASSRIAGGSSYEQYF. The CDR3 DNA reads as TGTGCCAGCAGCCGAATAGCGGGGGGTTCCTCCTACGAGCAGTACTTC.

This clonotype was detected a few times. This chain uses TRBV5-1 with TRBJ1-3; D is unclear. Germline V gives CDR1 SGHRS, CDR2 YFSETQ. Trimming left V 0 bases short and J 5 bases short, with 6 bases between. CDR3 size: 13 residues. In DNA, the CDR3 is TGCGCCAGCAGCTTGGGTCAAAGAAACACCATATATTTT. This gives the protein CASSLGQRNTIYF.

The chain has TRBV13 and TRBJ2-3, with TRBD1 matching 9 bases. The CDR3 runs 14 residues. Germline-derived CDR1 and CDR2 are PRHDT and FYEKMQ (reference sequence). Losses at the gene ends were 7 bases for V and 6 bases for J; bases not matched to a gene: 8. The chain's CDR3 is CASTEGQGFDTQYF. In nucleotides, the CDR3 is TGTGCCAGCACTGAGGGACAGGGATTTGATACGCAGTATTTT.

This clonotype has more than one count but fewer than ten. The gene calls are TRBV6-2 or TRBV6-3 and TRBJ2-3; D might be TRBD1 or TRBD2, each matching 6 bases. There are 18 residues in the CDR3. Germline V lookup: CDR1 MNHEY, CDR2 SVGEGT. The ends were cut back, 6 bases at V and 3 bases at J, with 25 bases in the middle. The CDR3 sequence is CASSRPLGGSGETDTQYF. CDR3 sequence (DNA): TGTGCCAGCAGCCGCCCCTTGGGGGGCTCTGGGGAAACAGATACGCAGTATTTT.

J is TRBJ1-3 and V is TRBV9; no reliable D call. CDR3 length equals 14 residues. The germline V and J ends were trimmed by 2 bases and 0 bases, with 6 bases remaining between them. Germline values: CDR1 SGDLS, CDR2 YYNGEE. The CDR3 here is CASSVGRSGNTIYF. The CDR3 coding sequence is TGTGCCAGCAGCGTGGGCCGCTCTGGAAACACCATATATTTT.

This clonotype has ten or more counts. This sequence joins TRBV6-1 and TRBJ1-1; D remains ambiguous. The CDR3 has 14 residues. V dropped 4 bases and J dropped 1 base, with 10 bases sitting between them. The germline V gene encodes CDR1 MNHNS and CDR2 SASEGT. This CDR3 reads CASSGTQENTEAFF. CDR3 nucleotides: TGTGCCAGCAGTGGGACCCAAGAGAACACTGAAGCTTTCTTT.

There are a few counts of this clonotype. This chain's CDR3 is CASSLGQPYGYTF. DNA for the CDR3: TGTGCCAGCAGTCTAGGACAGCCCTATGGCTACACCTTC. The J gene is TRBJ1-2, the V gene TRBV28, with D possibly being TRBD1 (6 bases). Germline V CDR1 and CDR2: MDHEN, SYDVKM. The CDR3 runs to 13 residues. The germline V and J ends were trimmed by 5 bases and 4 bases, with 11 bases remaining between them.

The CDR3 protein is CASKTGANYGYTF. For the CDR3, the DNA is TGTGCCAGCAAGACCGGTGCTAACTATGGCTACACCTTC. The V and J genes are TRBV2 and TRBJ1-2; D is unclear. Germline loops: CDR1 SNHLY, CDR2 FYNNEI. There are 13 residues in the CDR3. Trimming cost V 7 bases and J 0 bases, with 9 bases left between them.

V usage is TRBV10-3 and J usage is TRBJ2-5; D gene uncertain. The CDR3 runs to 15 residues. Germline V gene data show CDR1 as ENHRY and CDR2 as SYGVKD. Trimming took off 0 bases at V and 1 base at J, with 9 bases between the two ends. The CDR3 region is CAISESRRTQETQYF. The CDR3 coding sequence is TGTGCCATCAGTGAGTCGCGTAGGACCCAAGAGACCCAGTACTTC.

The CDR3 region is CASGLVQGAHYNEQFF. In DNA, the CDR3 is TGTGCTAGTGGTTTGGTACAGGGGGCGCATTACAATGAGCAGTTCTTC. This rearrangement joins TRBV12-5 to TRBJ2-1; 9 nucleotides match TRBD1. CDR1 is LGHNT and CDR2 is FRNRAP in the germline V gene. This CDR3 spans 16 amino acids. The V segment lost 0 bases and the J segment 4 bases; nucleotides outside the gene matches: 4.